The clone carrying this T cell receptor (beta chain) was seen once. Its specificity is not known. Positive magnetic bead selection was used to isolate CD4+ and CD8+ cells; purity was checked by flow cytometry. CDR1 MNHEY and CDR2 SVGAGI come from the germline V gene. This CDR3 is built from 13 residues. Trimming removed 6 bases at V and 8 bases at J, with 16 bases between. Some clones are missing from TCRdb's copy, which holds only in-frame ones; the method was immunoSEQ multiplex PCR. The data contain roughly 20,000 clones, 78% of them singletons. These data are taken from a study of somatic mutations in cytotoxic T cells in rheumatoid arthritis. On the study more broadly: Certain V beta antibody-stained T-cell populations, V beta1+ cells sequenced for TCRB among them, were flow-sorted to nearly 100% purity. Study outcomes and limitations: Rheumatoid arthritis patients were compared with age-matched healthy controls, and their CD8+ T-cell clonality did not differ significantly.

The J gene is TRBJ1-2, the V gene TRBV6-5, with D perhaps TRBD1 (5 bases). The receptor was derived from an adult with rheumatoid arthritis. Sample: CD8+ T cells sorted from blood. The CDR3 region is CASRAGTARGYTF. In DNA, the CDR3 is TGTGCCAGCAGAGCCGGGACGGCGAGAGGCTACACCTTC.